This T cell receptor (beta chain) is drawn from a study of T cell repertoires in cytomegalovirus infection. This clonotype was seen more than once but under ten times. Its matching antigen is unknown. Each CDR3 protein is one row after TCRdb ran MiXCR on the reads. Seen here are a few hundred thousand distinct CDR3 sequences, approximately 40% observed once, and the top ten hold 48%. The germline gives CDR1 SGHKS, CDR2 YYEKEE (reference sequence). The CDR3 extends over 16 amino acids. Trimming stripped 0 bases from V and 0 bases from J, with 9 bases between. The specimen was cultured PBMCs, collected from culture after CMV antigen stimulation. The chain employs TRBV5-5 and TRBJ2-2; D unclear. The source is a human donor in good health (CMV status not recorded). Some clones in this sample may be carry-over from other donors' samples. The CDR3 DNA follows: TGTGCCAGCAGCTTGGGTCCAAGTCCGAACACCGGGGAGCTGTTTTTT. It encodes CASSLGPSPNTGELFF.